What follows are 22 T cell receptor beta chains derived from one specimen sequenced in a study of blood T cell repertoires in COVID-19. Measured with immunoSEQ multiplex PCR; TCRdb has only the in-frame clones, and not every one. Among about 80,000 clones, approximately 78% were seen once, and the ten largest hold around 9.3%. Specimen: peripheral blood. The receptors originated from a man in his 60s with acute or convalescent COVID-19.

This clone was counted only a few times. This rearrangement joins TRBV29-1 to TRBJ1-2, with 9 bases fitting TRBD1. The trim removed 0 bases at V and 8 bases at J, leaving 10 bases unmatched. The germline V gene has CDR1 SQVTM and CDR2 ANQGSEA. The CDR3 covers 15 residues. The CDR3 loop reads CSVEDLQDRGRGYTF. DNA of the CDR3: TGCAGCGTTGAAGATCTTCAGGACAGGGGCAGAGGCTACACCTTC.

Here the CDR3 reads CASSPAGGSDTQYF. The CDR3 DNA is TGTGCCAGCAGCCCAGCGGGAGGATCAGATACGCAGTATTTT. The chain uses TRBV14 and TRBJ2-3, with 9 positions matching TRBD2. V shed 4 bases and J 4 bases; nucleotides not matched to a gene: 3. CDR1 and CDR2 from the germline V gene are SGHDN and FVKESK. The CDR3 is made up of 14 amino acids.

The chain combines TRBV5-6 with TRBJ1-1; 9 bases line up with TRBD1. The germline V gene has CDR1 SGHDT and CDR2 YYEEEE. CDR3 length: 14 residues. V shed 4 bases and J 4 bases; nucleotides not matched to a gene: 5. The CDR3 region has the DNA TGTGCCAGCAGCACCGGACAGGGGCGCACTGAAGCTTTCTTT. It codes for CASSTGQGRTEAFF.

The chain carries TRBV5-4 and TRBJ1-1, with 9 bases matching TRBD1. Unmatched junction bases numbered 4, after V lost 6 bases and J lost 4 bases. Germline loops: CDR1 SGHNT, CDR2 YYREEE (reference sequence). The CDR3 has 13 residues. DNA of the CDR3: TGTGCCAGCAACCGGGACAGGGCCACTGAAGCTTTCTTT. Translation gives CASNRDRATEAFF.

V gene TRBV19 combines with J gene TRBJ1-1; unclear D gene. Trimming took off 3 bases at V and 1 base at J, with 9 bases between the two ends. CDR3 length equals 14 residues. Per the germline V gene, CDR1 is LNHDA and CDR2 is SQIVND (reference sequence). CDR3 amino acids: CASSMGDKNTEAFF. CDR3 DNA: TGTGCCAGTAGTATGGGAGACAAGAACACTGAAGCTTTCTTT.

The CDR3 coding sequence is TGCGCCAGCAGCCCGGGACTAGCATCCTACGAGCAGTACTTC. It encodes CASSPGLASYEQYF. The chain recombines TRBV5-1 with TRBJ2-7; TRBD2 aligns across 9 bases. The CDR3 runs 14 residues. Germline V gene data show CDR1 as SGHRS and CDR2 as YFSETQ. V shed 4 bases, J shed 1 base, and the junction held 3 bases outside the gene matches.

V is TRBV7-2 and J is TRBJ2-1, with TRBD1 matching over 11 bases. Germline V gene lookup returns CDR1 SGHTA and CDR2 FQGNSA. V was clipped by 6 bases and J by 8 bases; unmatched bases: 6. The CDR3 sequence is 14 residues long. The CDR3 is CASRKGDRGDEQFF. Here the CDR3 DNA reads TGTGCCAGCAGAAAAGGGGACAGGGGGGATGAGCAGTTCTTC. The full variable domain, rest sourced from reference TRBV7-2 and TRBJ2-1, is GAGVSQSPSNKVTEKGKDVELRCDPISGHTALYWYRQSLGQGLEFLIYFQGNSAPDKSGLPSDRFSAERTGGSVSTLTIQRTQQEDSAVYLCASRKGDRGDEQFFGPGTRLTVL.

The rearrangement joins TRBV11-2 to TRBJ2-7; 8 bases match TRBD1. CDR1 SGHAT and CDR2 FQNNGV come from the germline V gene. This CDR3 spans 16 amino acids. V was pared by 6 bases and J by 2 bases, with 12 bases of the junction left unmatched. The CDR3 DNA follows: TGTGCCAGCAGTCCATACCGGGACAGGAGAACCTACGAGCAGTACTTC. Translated: CASSPYRDRRTYEQYF.

The rearrangement joins TRBV7-9 to TRBJ2-2; TRBD1 might be the D (5 bases). The germline CDR1 and CDR2 sequences are SEHNR and FQNEAQ (reference sequence). The CDR3 has 15 amino acids. Trimming pared 5 bases from V and 3 bases from J, leaving 13 bases between. The CDR3 DNA is TGTGCCAGCAGCCCCGCAGGGAAGGACACCGGGGAGCTGTTTTTT. It translates to CASSPAGKDTGELFF.

The chain joins TRBV10-1 to TRBJ1-2; D remains unclear. V shed 5 bases and J shed 0 bases, with 13 bases lying between them. The CDR3 sequence is 15 residues long. Germline V gene sequence: CDR1 WNHNN, CDR2 SYGVQD (reference sequence). As DNA, the CDR3 is TGCGCCAGCAGTTCCCCCCACTCACCTAACTATGGCTACACCTTC. Protein sequence: CASSSPHSPNYGYTF.

The rearrangement joins TRBV10-3 to TRBJ1-5, with a tentative D call TRBD1 (6 bases). Germline CDR1 reads ENHRY; CDR2 reads SYGVKD. The CDR3 runs 15 residues. V was clipped by 0 bases and J by 5 bases, with 11 bases between them. CDR3: CAISESSGADQPQHF. In nucleotides, the CDR3 is TGTGCCATCAGTGAGTCGTCAGGGGCCGATCAGCCCCAGCATTTT.

This clone came up once. The chain is built from TRBV28 and TRBJ2-7, with TRBD2 as a possible D gene (6 bases). V gave up 6 bases and J gave up 6 bases, with 21 bases separating them. Per germline, CDR1 MDHEN and CDR2 SYDVKM. CDR3 length: 15 amino acids. The CDR3 region is CASSFPVGRSGEQYF. CDR3 nucleotides: TGTGCCAGCAGCTTTCCCGTAGGGAGGAGTGGCGAGCAGTACTTC.

V gene TRBV3-1 (or the pseudogene TRBV3-2) combines with J gene TRBJ1-1; D unclear. The CDR3 runs 14 residues. V lost 4 bases and J lost 1, with 10 bases in between. Germline CDR1 reads LGHDT; CDR2 reads YNNKEL (reference sequence). The CDR3 DNA sequence: TGTGCCAGCAGCCCTACAGAGAAGAACACTGAAGCTTTCTTT. Translated, it gives CASSPTEKNTEAFF.

The V and J genes are TRBV3-1 (or the pseudogene TRBV3-2) and TRBJ2-1; D is possibly TRBD2 (5 bases). CDR1 is LGHDT, CDR2 YNNKEL, per germline (reference sequence). The V end lost 4 bases, the J end lost 11 bases, and 15 bases lay between the germline ends. This CDR3 region has 13 residues. CDR3 protein: CASSLGVARQQFF. The CDR3 bases are TGTGCCAGCAGCCTCGGGGTCGCGCGTCAGCAGTTCTTC.

V usage is TRBV6-5 and J usage is TRBJ1-2; D possibly corresponds to TRBD1 (6 bases). V lost 0 bases and J lost 4, with 15 bases in between. CDR3 length equals 16 residues. Germline CDR1 and CDR2: MNHEY and SVGAGI. CDR3 nucleotides: TGTGCCAGCAGTTACTCCTCGGGGGGGGCGAGCTATGGCTACACCTTC. This translates into CASSYSSGGASYGYTF.

The rearrangement joins TRBV5-1 to TRBJ1-3; 9 bases agree with TRBD1. There are 16 residues in the CDR3. Looked up from germline, CDR1 is SGHRS and CDR2 is YFSETQ. Losses at the gene ends were 3 bases for V and 0 bases for J; bases not matched to a gene: 4. The CDR3 DNA follows: TGCGCCAGCAGCTCCGGGACAGGGAACTCTGGAAACACCATATATTTT. This translates into CASSSGTGNSGNTIYF.

This chain connects TRBV2 to TRBJ2-5; the D gene is possibly TRBD2 (6 bases). The V and J ends lost 7 bases and 5 bases respectively, with 14 bases between them. Germline-derived CDR1 and CDR2 are SNHLY and FYNNEI. The CDR3 spans 13 residues. The CDR3 is CASKSGVVETQYF. As DNA, the CDR3 is TGTGCCAGCAAGTCGGGAGTGGTGGAGACCCAGTACTTC.

The chain has TRBV9 and TRBJ1-2; a weak D match, TRBD1 (5 bases). Germline lookup yields CDR1 SGDLS and CDR2 YYNGEE. Trimming cost V 3 bases and J 8 bases, with 17 bases left between them. This CDR3 has 14 amino acids. The CDR3 nucleotides read TGTGCCAGCAGCGACTTACGGGACTCCGGGGGCTACACCTTC. Amino acid sequence: CASSDLRDSGGYTF.

The chain employs TRBV28 and TRBJ2-7, with 8 bases fitting TRBD1. The germline V gene encodes CDR1 MDHEN and CDR2 SYDVKM. V lost 6 bases to trimming and J lost 1 base; unmatched junction nucleotides: 8. The CDR3 has 15 residues. The CDR3 loop is CASSFPDRASYEQYF. For the CDR3, the DNA is TGTGCCAGCAGCTTCCCGGACAGGGCATCCTACGAGCAGTACTTC.

The chain is built from TRBV6-2 or TRBV6-3 and TRBJ1-2, with 8 bases identical to TRBD1. Germline V gene sequence: CDR1 MNHEY, CDR2 SVGEGT. The V gene end was trimmed by 6 bases and the J gene end by 2 bases; junction bases not matched to a gene: 8. This CDR3 contains 15 residues. CDR3 region: CASSRTGSPNYGYTF. The DNA for the CDR3 is TGTGCCAGCAGCCGGACAGGGAGTCCCAACTATGGCTACACCTTC.

The rearrangement joins TRBV6-1 to TRBJ1-2; D is perhaps TRBD1 (5 bases). The CDR3 length is 16 residues. The germline V gene has CDR1 MNHNS and CDR2 SASEGT. With 4 bases removed from V and 0 bases from J, the gap between germline ends came to 15 bases. CDR3 protein: CASSGPRAGPNYGYTF. The DNA for the CDR3 is TGTGCCAGCAGTGGCCCTAGGGCAGGGCCTAACTATGGCTACACCTTC.

The chain combines TRBV7-2 with TRBJ1-1, with D possibly matching TRBD1 (6 bases). The V gene lost 6 bases and the J gene lost 5 bases, with 13 bases spanning the gap. CDR3 length: 13 amino acids. In germline, CDR1 is SGHTA, CDR2 FQGNSA. The CDR3 coding sequence is TGTGCCAGCAGATTACAGGGTGGTACTGAAGCTTTCTTT. Its translation is CASRLQGGTEAFF.